These T cell receptor beta chains were read from a single sample in a study of OX40 agonist ivuxolimab in advanced cancers. Measured with immunoSEQ multiplex PCR; TCRdb has only the in-frame clones, and not every one. In the table there are tens of thousands of clones, about 85% of which are singletons. The material sequenced was CD4+ or CD8+ T cells sorted from blood, taken in a trial of the OX40 agonist ivuxolimab. The origin of the receptors is an adult with an advanced solid tumor such as melanoma, head and neck, liver or kidney cancer. Each CDR3 is given with its conserved first and last residue.

j_call | v_call | cdr3_aa
TRBJ2-4 | TRBV19 | CASSIQAELAKNIQYF
TRBJ2-2 | TRBV18 | CASSRRTASNTGELFF
TRBJ2-7 | TRBV6-5 | CASSWTGGYEQYF
TRBJ1-3 | TRBV7-2 | CASSSQGGIGNTIYF
TRBJ2-5 | TRBV7-6 | CASSGTEGVEYF
TRBJ2-7 | TRBV13 | CASSSLAGQYEQYF
TRBJ1-1 | TRBV29-1 | CSVRAENTEAFF
TRBJ1-2 | TRBV4-2 | CASSLAGQGLSYGYTF
TRBJ2-1 | TRBV30 | CAWSGKGRNEQFF
TRBJ2-2 | TRBV10-2 | CASKPGQGDGELFF
TRBJ2-7 | TRBV27 | CASSLSRQGSYEQYF
TRBJ1-1 | TRBV27 | CASKRSRSGGYDTEAFF
TRBJ2-3 | TRBV28 | CASAAPQDTQYF
TRBJ2-3 | TRBV25-1 | CASTPLAGTTDTQYF
TRBJ1-2 | TRBV27 | CASSFPGPLKGYTF
TRBJ2-7 | TRBV11-3 | CASSFDEGLAGIFGEQYF
TRBJ2-1 | TRBV7-8 | CASSLAAKDEQFF
TRBJ1-5 | TRBV5-8 | CASPGLGSNQPQHF
TRBJ2-7 | TRBV6-1 | CASSGRVSYEQYF
TRBJ2-1 | TRBV5-1 | CASSQPYRGRNGSEQFF
TRBJ2-2 | TRBV5-1 | CASSLSGAAAVRELFF
TRBJ2-6 | TRBV7-9 | CASKIDSSGANVLTF
TRBJ1-4 | TRBV7-9 | CASSRLTGTGAEKLFF
TRBJ2-5 | TRBV7-9 | CASSFGTAGVETQYF
TRBJ2-6 | TRBV9 | CASSVGTLIGANVLTF
TRBJ2-7 | TRBV5-4 | CASSLDPGTGFEQYF
TRBJ1-1 | TRBV7-9 | CASSFQGPTEAFF
TRBJ1-4 | TRBV27 | CASSLGYRNEKLFF
TRBJ1-4 | TRBV18 | CASSPTLGSGEKLFF
TRBJ2-3 | TRBV5-1 | CASSLGTSGGDTQYF
TRBJ2-5 | TRBV5-1 | CASSPGLAGGPGQETQYF
TRBJ2-3 | TRBV30 | CALGGPGTDTQYF